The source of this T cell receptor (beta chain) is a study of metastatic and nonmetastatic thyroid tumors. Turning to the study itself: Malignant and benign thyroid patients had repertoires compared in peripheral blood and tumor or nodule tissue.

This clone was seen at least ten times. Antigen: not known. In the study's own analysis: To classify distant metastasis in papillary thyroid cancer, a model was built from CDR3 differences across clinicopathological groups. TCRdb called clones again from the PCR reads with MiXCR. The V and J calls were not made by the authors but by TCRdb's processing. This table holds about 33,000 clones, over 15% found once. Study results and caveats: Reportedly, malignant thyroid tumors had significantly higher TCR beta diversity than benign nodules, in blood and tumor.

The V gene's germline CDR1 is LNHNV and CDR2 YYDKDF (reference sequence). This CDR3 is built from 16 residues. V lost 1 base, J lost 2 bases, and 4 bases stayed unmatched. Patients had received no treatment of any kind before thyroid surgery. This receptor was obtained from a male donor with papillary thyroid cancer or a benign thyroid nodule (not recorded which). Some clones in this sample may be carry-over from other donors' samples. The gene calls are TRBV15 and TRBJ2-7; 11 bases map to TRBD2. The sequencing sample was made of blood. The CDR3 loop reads CATSRGASGGTYEQYF. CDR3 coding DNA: TGTGCCACCAGCAGAGGAGCTAGCGGGGGGACCTACGAGCAGTACTTC.